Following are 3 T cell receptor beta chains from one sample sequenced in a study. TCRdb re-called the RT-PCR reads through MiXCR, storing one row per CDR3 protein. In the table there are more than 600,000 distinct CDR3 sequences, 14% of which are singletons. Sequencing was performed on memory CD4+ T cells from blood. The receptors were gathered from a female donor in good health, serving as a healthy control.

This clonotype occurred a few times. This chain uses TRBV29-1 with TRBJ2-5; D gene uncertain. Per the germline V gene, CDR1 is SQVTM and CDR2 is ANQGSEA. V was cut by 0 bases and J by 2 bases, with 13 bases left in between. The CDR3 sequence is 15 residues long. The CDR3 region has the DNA TGCAGCGTTGAAGATAGGCAGGCCACACAAGAGACCCAGTACTTC. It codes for CSVEDRQATQETQYF. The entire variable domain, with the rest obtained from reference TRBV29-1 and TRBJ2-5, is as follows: SAVISQKPSRDICQRGTSLTIQCQVDSQVTMMFWYRQQPGQSLTLIATANQGSEATYESGFVIDKFPISRPNLTFSTLTVSNMSPEDSSIYLCSVEDRQATQETQYFGPGTRLLVL.

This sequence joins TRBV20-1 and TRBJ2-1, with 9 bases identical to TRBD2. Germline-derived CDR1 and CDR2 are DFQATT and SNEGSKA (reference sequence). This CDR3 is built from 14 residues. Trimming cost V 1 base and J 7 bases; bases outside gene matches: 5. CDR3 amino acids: CSARVLAGGNEQFF. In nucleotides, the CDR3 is TGCAGTGCTAGAGTACTAGCGGGTGGGAATGAGCAGTTCTTC.

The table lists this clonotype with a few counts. CDR3 nucleotides: TGTGCCACCAGTGATTGGCAGGCCCCGAACACCGGGGAGCTGTTTTTT. Translation gives CATSDWQAPNTGELFF. The chain carries TRBV24-1 and TRBJ2-2; D unresolved. Germline loops: CDR1 KGHDR, CDR2 SFDVKD. Trimming took off 2 bases at V and 0 bases at J, with 9 bases between the two ends. The CDR3 sequence is 16 residues long.